The present entry profiles one TCR beta chain with its context. The record originates from a study of shared T cell receptors in the human thymus. The CDR3 is 17 residues long. Germline V lookup: CDR1 SGHVS, CDR2 FNYEAQ. The J segment lost 9 bases and the V segment lost 5 bases, leaving 16 bases of the junction unmatched. Only in-frame clones appear in the TCRdb table, and some are missing; sequencing was by immunoSEQ multiplex PCR. This sample has roughly 550,000 clones, with approximately 80% found just once. These records were also assigned to another study, of human thymus T cells. That paper adds: The thymus was resected at corrective cardiac surgery. Thymic and blood repertoires seemed to show skewed V and J gene use. Highly overlapping thymic repertoires in unrelated individuals were reported by related research.

The sequence was collected from a boy younger than two with a congenital heart defect. The sequenced sample was thymocytes. This chain uses TRBV7-6 with TRBJ2-1; 10 bases are shared with TRBD2. In DNA form, the CDR3 reads TGTGCCAGCAGCCTAAGGGGGAGGCCTAGCGGGAGAGGTGAGCAGTTCTTC. Its protein is CASSLRGRPSGRGEQFF.